Shown below are 5 T cell receptor beta chains from a single sample sequenced in a study of technical replicates of blood from a few donors. Some clones are missing from TCRdb's copy, which holds only in-frame ones; the method was immunoSEQ multiplex PCR. The table includes 65,000 to 80,000 clones, around 90% detected once. Sequences were obtained from T cells isolated from PBMCs. The receptors derive from a human donor in good health.

The chain uses TRBV18 and TRBJ2-2; 11 positions agree with TRBD2. CDR3 length equals 14 residues. Losses at the gene ends were 9 bases for V and 5 bases for J; bases not matched to a gene: 5. Per the germline V gene, CDR1 is KGHSH and CDR2 is LQKENI. The CDR3 DNA reads as TGTGCCAGTCTTACTAGCGGGAGAACCGGGGAGCTGTTTTTT. Translation gives CASLTSGRTGELFF.

The chain joins TRBV5-1 to TRBJ2-6; TRBD1 is a possible D gene (6 bases). The V and J ends lost 5 bases and 0 bases respectively, with 18 bases between them. CDR3 length equals 18 residues. CDR1 is SGHRS and CDR2 is YFSETQ in the germline V gene. CDR3: CASSPQGMFLSGANVLTF. Written as DNA, the CDR3 is TGCGCCAGCAGTCCACAGGGCATGTTCCTCTCTGGGGCCAACGTCCTGACTTTC.

This chain joins TRBV29-1 and TRBJ2-3; TRBD1 matches at 8 bases. V lost 4 bases, J lost 5 bases, and 8 bases stayed unmatched. The CDR3 is 14 amino acids. Looked up from germline, CDR1 is SQVTM and CDR2 is ANQGSEA. The CDR3 sequence is CSVGGPGGLDTQYF. The CDR3 DNA is TGCAGCGTTGGTGGGCCAGGGGGCTTAGATACGCAGTATTTT.

The rearrangement links TRBV7-9 to TRBJ1-4; D is ambiguous. Trimming shortened V by 1 base and J by 8 bases, and 8 bases separated the two germline ends. CDR3 length: 13 residues. Germline CDR1 SEHNR, CDR2 FQNEAQ (reference sequence). CDR3 DNA: TGTGCCAGCAGCTTAGAATCACACGAAAAACTGTTTTTT. It yields the protein CASSLESHEKLFF. The full variable domain, with the rest looked up from reference TRBV7-9 and TRBJ1-4, is DTGVSQNPRHKITKRGQNVTFRCDPISEHNRLYWYRQTLGQGPEFLTYFQNEAQLEKSRLLSDRFSAERPKGSFSTLEIQRTEQGDSAMYLCASSLESHEKLFFGSGTQLSVL.

This clone was picked up a small number of times. The chain couples TRBV7-9 to TRBJ2-7, with no clear D. This CDR3 has 11 residues. Between the trimmed V and J ends, which lost 3 bases and 4 bases, there was a span of 4 bases. CDR1 is SEHNR and CDR2 is FQNEAQ in the germline V gene (reference sequence). The CDR3 bases are TGTGCCAGCAGCTTTTTATACGAGCAGTACTTC. Encoded protein: CASSFLYEQYF.